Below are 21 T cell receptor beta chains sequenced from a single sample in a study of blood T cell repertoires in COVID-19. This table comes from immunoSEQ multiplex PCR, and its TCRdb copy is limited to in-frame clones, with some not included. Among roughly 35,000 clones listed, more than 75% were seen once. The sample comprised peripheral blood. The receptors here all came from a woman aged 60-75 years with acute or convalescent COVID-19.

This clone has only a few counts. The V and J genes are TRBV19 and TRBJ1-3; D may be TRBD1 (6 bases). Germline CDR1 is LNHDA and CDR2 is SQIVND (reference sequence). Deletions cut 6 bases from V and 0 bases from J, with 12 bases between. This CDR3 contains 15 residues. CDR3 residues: CASSLGATSGNTIYF. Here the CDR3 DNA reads TGTGCCAGTAGCTTGGGGGCCACCTCTGGAAACACCATATATTTT.

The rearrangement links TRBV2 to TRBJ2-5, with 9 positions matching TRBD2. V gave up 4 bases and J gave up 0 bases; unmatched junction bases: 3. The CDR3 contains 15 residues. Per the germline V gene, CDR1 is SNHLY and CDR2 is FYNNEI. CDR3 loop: CASSGQRGDQETQYF. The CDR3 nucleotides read TGTGCCAGCAGTGGGCAGCGGGGGGACCAAGAGACCCAGTACTTC.

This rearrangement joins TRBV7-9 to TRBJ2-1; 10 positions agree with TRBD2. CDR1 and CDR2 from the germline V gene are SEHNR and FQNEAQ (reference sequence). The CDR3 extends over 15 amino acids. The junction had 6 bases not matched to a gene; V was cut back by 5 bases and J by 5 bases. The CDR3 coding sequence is TGTGCCAGCAGCCCTCCTAGCGGGGGCCACAATGAGCAGTTCTTC. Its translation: CASSPPSGGHNEQFF.

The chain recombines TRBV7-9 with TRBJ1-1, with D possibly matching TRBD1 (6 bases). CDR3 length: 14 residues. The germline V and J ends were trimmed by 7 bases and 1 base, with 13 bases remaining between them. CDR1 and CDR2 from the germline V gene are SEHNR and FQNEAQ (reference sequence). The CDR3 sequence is CASTARTENTEAFF. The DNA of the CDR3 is TGTGCCAGCACCGCCAGGACAGAGAACACTGAAGCTTTCTTT.

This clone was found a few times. The CDR3 nucleotides are TGTGCCAGCACCAACACCCAAAGCACTGAAGCTTTCTTT. This sequence encodes CASTNTQSTEAFF. The chain links TRBV6-5 to TRBJ1-1; D not resolved. The germline V gene encodes CDR1 MNHEY and CDR2 SVGAGI. This CDR3 contains 13 residues. The V end lost 7 bases, the J end lost 4 bases, and 13 bases lay between the germline ends.

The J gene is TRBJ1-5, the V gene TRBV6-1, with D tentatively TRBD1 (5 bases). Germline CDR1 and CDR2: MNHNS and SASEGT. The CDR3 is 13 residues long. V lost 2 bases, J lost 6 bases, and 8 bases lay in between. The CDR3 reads CASSERGSQPQHF. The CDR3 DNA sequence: TGTGCCAGCAGTGAAAGGGGTAGTCAGCCCCAGCATTTT.

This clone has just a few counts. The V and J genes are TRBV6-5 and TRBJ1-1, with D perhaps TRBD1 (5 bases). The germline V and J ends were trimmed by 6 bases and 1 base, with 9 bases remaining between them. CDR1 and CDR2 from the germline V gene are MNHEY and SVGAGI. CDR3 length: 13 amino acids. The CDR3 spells CASRKTGNTEAFF. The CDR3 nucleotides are TGTGCCAGCAGGAAAACAGGGAACACTGAAGCTTTCTTT.

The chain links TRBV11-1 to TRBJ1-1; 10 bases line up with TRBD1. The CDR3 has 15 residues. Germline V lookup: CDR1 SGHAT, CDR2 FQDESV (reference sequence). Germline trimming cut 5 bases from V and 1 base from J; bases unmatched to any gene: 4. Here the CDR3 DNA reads TGTGCCAGCAGCACCCGGGACAGGGGGAACACTGAAGCTTTCTTT. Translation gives CASSTRDRGNTEAFF.

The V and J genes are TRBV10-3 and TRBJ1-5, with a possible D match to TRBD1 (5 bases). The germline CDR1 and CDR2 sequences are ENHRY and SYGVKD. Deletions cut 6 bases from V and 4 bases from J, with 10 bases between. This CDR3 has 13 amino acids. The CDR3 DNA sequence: TGTGCCATCAGCTCGGACACAAATCAGCCCCAGCATTTT. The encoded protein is CAISSDTNQPQHF.

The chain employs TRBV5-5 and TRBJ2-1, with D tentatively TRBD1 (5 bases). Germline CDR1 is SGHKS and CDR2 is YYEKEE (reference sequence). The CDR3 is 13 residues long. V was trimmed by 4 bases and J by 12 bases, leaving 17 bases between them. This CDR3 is CASSIGPLQGQFF. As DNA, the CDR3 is TGTGCCAGCAGCATAGGGCCCCTCCAGGGGCAGTTCTTC.

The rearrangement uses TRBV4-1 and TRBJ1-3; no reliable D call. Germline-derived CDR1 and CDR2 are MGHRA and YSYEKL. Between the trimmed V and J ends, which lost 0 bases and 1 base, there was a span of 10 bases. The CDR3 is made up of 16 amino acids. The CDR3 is CASSQDYTLSGNTIYF. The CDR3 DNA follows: TGCGCCAGCAGCCAAGATTATACCCTATCTGGAAACACCATATATTTT.

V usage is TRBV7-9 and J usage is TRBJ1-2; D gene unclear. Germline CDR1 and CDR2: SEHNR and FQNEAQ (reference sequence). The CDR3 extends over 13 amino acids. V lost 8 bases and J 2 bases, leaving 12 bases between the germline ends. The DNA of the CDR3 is TGTGCCAGCCGGGGAAGGAGGAACTATGGCTACACCTTC. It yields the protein CASRGRRNYGYTF.

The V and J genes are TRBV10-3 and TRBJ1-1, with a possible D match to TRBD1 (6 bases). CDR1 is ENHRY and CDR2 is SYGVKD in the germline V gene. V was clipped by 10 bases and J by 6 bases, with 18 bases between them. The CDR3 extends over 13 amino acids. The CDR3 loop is CANPWGGAAEAFF. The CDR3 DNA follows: TGTGCCAATCCCTGGGGGGGGGCTGCTGAAGCTTTCTTT.

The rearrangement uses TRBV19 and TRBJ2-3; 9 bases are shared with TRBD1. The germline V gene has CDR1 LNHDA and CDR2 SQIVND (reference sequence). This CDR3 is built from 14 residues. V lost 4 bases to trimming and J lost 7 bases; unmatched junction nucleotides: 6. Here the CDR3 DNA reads TGTGCCAGTAGTACGGGGACAGGGAAGAATACGCAGTATTTT. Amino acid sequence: CASSTGTGKNTQYF.

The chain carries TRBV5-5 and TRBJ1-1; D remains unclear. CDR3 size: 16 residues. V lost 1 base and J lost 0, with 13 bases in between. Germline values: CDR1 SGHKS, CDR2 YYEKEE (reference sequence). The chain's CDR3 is CASSLSRFNMNTEAFF. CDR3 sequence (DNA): TGTGCCAGCAGCTTGAGCAGGTTTAACATGAACACTGAAGCTTTCTTT.

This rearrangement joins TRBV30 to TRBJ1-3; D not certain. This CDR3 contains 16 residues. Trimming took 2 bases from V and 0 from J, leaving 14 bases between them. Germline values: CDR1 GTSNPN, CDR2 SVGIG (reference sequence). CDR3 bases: TGTGCCTGGAGTCCCTGGGAGGGTGCCTCTGGAAACACCATATATTTT. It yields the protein CAWSPWEGASGNTIYF.

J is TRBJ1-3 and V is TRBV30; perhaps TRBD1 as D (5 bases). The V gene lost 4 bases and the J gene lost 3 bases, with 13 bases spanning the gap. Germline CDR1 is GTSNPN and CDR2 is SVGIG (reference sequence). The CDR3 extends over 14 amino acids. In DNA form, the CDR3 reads TGTGCCTGGACCCACGGGGGTGGTGGAAACACCATATATTTT. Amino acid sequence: CAWTHGGGGNTIYF. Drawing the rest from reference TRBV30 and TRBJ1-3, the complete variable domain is SQTIHQWPATLVQPVGSPLSLECTVEGTSNPNLYWYRQAAGRGLQLLFYSVGIGQISSEVPQNLSASRPQDRQFILSSKKLLLSDSGFYLCAWTHGGGGNTIYFGEGSWLTVV.

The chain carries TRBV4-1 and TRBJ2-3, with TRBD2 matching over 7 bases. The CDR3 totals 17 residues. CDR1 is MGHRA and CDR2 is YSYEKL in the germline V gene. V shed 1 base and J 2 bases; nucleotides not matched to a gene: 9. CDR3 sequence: CASSQGPAAGDTDTQYF. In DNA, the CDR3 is TGCGCCAGCAGCCAAGGGCCGGCTGCGGGGGACACAGATACGCAGTATTTT.

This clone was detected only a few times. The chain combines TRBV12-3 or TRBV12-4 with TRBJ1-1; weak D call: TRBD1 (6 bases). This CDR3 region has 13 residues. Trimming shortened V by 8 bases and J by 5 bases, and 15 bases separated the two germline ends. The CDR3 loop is CASRTGGWTEAFF. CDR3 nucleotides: TGTGCCAGCCGCACGGGGGGCTGGACTGAAGCTTTCTTT.

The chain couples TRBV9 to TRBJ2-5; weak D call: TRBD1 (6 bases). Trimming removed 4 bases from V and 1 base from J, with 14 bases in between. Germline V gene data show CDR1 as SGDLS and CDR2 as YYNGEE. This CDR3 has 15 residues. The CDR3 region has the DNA TGTGCCAGCAGCAGAACAGGGTCCACCCAAGAGACCCAGTACTTC. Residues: CASSRTGSTQETQYF.

The CDR3 region is CASSLAAAYNEQFF. In DNA form, the CDR3 reads TGTGCCAGCAGCTTAGCTGCAGCCTACAATGAGCAGTTCTTC. V usage is TRBV11-1 and J usage is TRBJ2-1; D ambiguous. V lost 0 bases to trimming and J lost 2 bases, with 5 bases between them. The CDR3 is made up of 14 amino acids. Looked up from germline, CDR1 is SGHAT and CDR2 is FQDESV (reference sequence).